A selection of T cell receptor beta chains follows, all from one sample in a study of T cells expressing NK-cell markers. TCRdb re-called the 5' RACE reads and catalogs CDR3 proteins one per entry, DNA excluded. This sample's table reports approximately 550,000 distinct CDR3 sequences. Sequencing was carried out using blood T cells: a sorted CD56 or NKG2C T cell subset, CD4+ or CD8+ T cells, or bulk PBMC T cells (not recorded which). The source is a man aged 18 to 35 in good health. Both conserved end residues are part of each CDR3.

V: TRBV15
J: TRBJ2-3
CDR3: CATSRETRGQGASTDTQYF

V: TRBV20-1
J: TRBJ1-2
CDR3: CSARENQRTGSFFGYTF

V: TRBV18
J: TRBJ2-1
CDR3: CASSQTSRTNSYNEQFF

V: TRBV5-5
J: TRBJ1-6
CDR3: CASGLTGRVNSPLHF

V: TRBV11-1
J: TRBJ2-7
CDR3: CASSILGFHEQYF

V: TRBV15
J: TRBJ1-2
CDR3: CATSRADNYGYTF

V: TRBV20-1
J: TRBJ2-3
CDR3: CSAVRRDTQYF

V: TRBV20-1
J: TRBJ1-2
CDR3: CSASSPQGYTF

V: TRBV4-2
J: TRBJ2-5
CDR3: CASSQNGVGETQYF

V: TRBV2
J: TRBJ1-5
CDR3: CASSEVGQKRMDQPQHF

V: TRBV6-5
J: TRBJ2-7
CDR3: CASSYRDRVYEQYF

V: TRBV29-1
J: TRBJ2-1
CDR3: CSVEERRLAGGQNEQFF

V: TRBV10-3
J: TRBJ2-3
CDR3: CAISVVATSTDTQYF

V: TRBV15
J: TRBJ2-1
CDR3: CATVGTSGTYNEQFF